Shown below are 13 T cell receptor beta chains from a single sample sequenced in a study of immune characterization of retroperitoneal liposarcoma. MiXCR, applied by TCRdb to the PCR reads, yields one record per CDR3 protein. The table lists about 11,000 distinct CDR3 sequences, 40% to 55% of them singletons. Sequencing used tumor tissue. The receptors come from a female donor with retroperitoneal liposarcoma.

The chain combines TRBV27 with TRBJ2-3, with 10 nucleotides matching TRBD2. CDR3 length equals 16 residues. Trimming took 6 bases from V and 4 from J; bases not matched to a gene: 10. Looked up from germline, CDR1 is MNHEY and CDR2 is SMNVEV (reference sequence). CDR3 sequence reads: CASSSRTSGAADTQYF. CDR3 coding DNA: TGTGCCAGCAGCTCTCGAACTAGCGGGGCGGCAGATACGCAGTATTTT.

This clonotype has only a few counts. The chain uses TRBV12-3 or TRBV12-4 and TRBJ2-1, with 11 bases lining up with TRBD2. V lost 3 bases, J lost 6 bases, and 10 bases stayed unmatched. The CDR3 is made up of 17 amino acids. The CDR3 region is CASSLGLYSGGANEQFF. The CDR3 region has the DNA TGTGCCAGCAGTTTGGGCCTATATAGCGGGGGGGCCAATGAGCAGTTCTTC.

This chain links TRBV6-1 with TRBJ2-1; 9 positions match TRBD2. Germline V lookup: CDR1 MNHNS, CDR2 SASEGT. The CDR3 is 15 residues long. J lost 3 bases, V lost 1 base, and 1 base had no gene match. Written as DNA, the CDR3 is TGTGCCAGCAGTGAAGGGACTAGCGACTACAATGAGCAGTTCTTC. It is translated as CASSEGTSDYNEQFF.

This clonotype has a handful of counts. The CDR3 nucleotides are TGTGCCAGCTCAGGAGTTCAAGAGACCCAGTTCTTC. Its protein product is CASSGVQETQFF. The V gene is TRBV6-1, the J gene TRBJ2-1; D not resolved. V lost 8 bases and J lost 13, with 18 bases in between. CDR1 MNHNS and CDR2 SASEGT come from the germline V gene. This CDR3 spans 12 amino acids.

This clonotype is judged medium-sized. The rearrangement links TRBV6-1 to TRBJ2-5; D might be TRBD2 (7 bases). Germline lookup yields CDR1 MNHNS and CDR2 SASEGT. Trimming stripped 6 bases from V and 5 bases from J, with 19 bases between. The length of the CDR3 is 15 residues. The CDR3 sequence: CASSHNLGGRETQYF. The CDR3 DNA reads TGTGCCAGCAGCCATAACCTGGGGGGGCGGGAGACCCAGTACTTC.

This clonotype was counted only a few times. The chain uses TRBV6-1 and TRBJ2-1; TRBD2 is a possible D gene (6 bases). Germline CDR1 is MNHNS and CDR2 is SASEGT. This CDR3 region has 15 residues. The CDR3 loop is CAILRNPGVVETQFF. As DNA, the CDR3 is TGTGCGATCCTCCGGAACCCGGGGGTGGTGGAGACCCAGTTCTTC.

This clonotype was seen a few times. This chain uses TRBV6-1 with TRBJ2-1; perhaps TRBD2 as D (7 bases). Judging by the DNA end, TRBJ2-7 fits better; the J call may be wrong. The CDR3 has 15 residues. Germline CDR1 and CDR2: MNHNS and SASEGT. The DNA for the CDR3 is TGTGCCAGCAGTTCTGCGGGGGCCTCCTACAATGAGCAGTACTTC. Protein product: CASSSAGASYNEQYF.

The chain carries TRBV12-3 or TRBV12-4 and TRBJ2-3; D not resolved. Judging by the DNA end, TRBJ2-7 fits better; the J call may be wrong. This CDR3 region has 13 residues. CDR3 sequence: CASLPGTGDEQYF. The CDR3 nucleotides read TGTGCCAGCCTTCCAGGTACGGGTGACGAGCAGTACTTC.

This rearrangement joins TRBV7-2 to TRBJ2-3, with TRBD1 as a possible D gene (6 bases). Per the germline V gene, CDR1 is SGHTA and CDR2 is FQGNSA. The V end lost 5 bases, the J end lost 2 bases, and 14 bases lay between the germline ends. There are 15 residues in the CDR3. In DNA, the CDR3 is TGTGCCAGCAGCAACCGACAGGCCATCACAGATACGCAGTATTTT. Its protein product is CASSNRQAITDTQYF.

The gene calls are TRBV6-1 and TRBJ2-1, with TRBD2 matching over 12 bases. TRBJ2-7 matches the DNA end more closely, so the J call is doubtful. There are 15 residues in the CDR3. Germline CDR1 MNHNS, CDR2 SASEGT. The CDR3 is CASSLAGGLSDEQYF. CDR3 nucleotides: TGTGCCAGCAGTCTAGCGGGAGGGCTTTCGGATGAGCAGTACTTC.

A few counts support this clonotype. The conserved final phenylalanine or tryptophan is absent from the CDR3, which likely points to a read error. The DNA is left out, because the CDR3 cannot be placed on it with certainty; the CDR3 is given as TCRdb lists it. This sequence joins TRBV6-1 and TRBJ2-3; the table's D call of TRBD1 was not tested on the DNA. The CDR3 comprises 16 residues, both ends counted. Germline lookup yields CDR1 MNHNS and CDR2 SASEGT. The CDR3 loop reads CASTGPGTGGRTSSSS.

The V gene is TRBV6-1, the J gene TRBJ2-5, with 7 bases that match TRBD2. The J call may be wrong; the DNA end is better matched by TRBJ2-7. Per the germline V gene, CDR1 is MNHNS and CDR2 is SASEGT. CDR3 length: 14 amino acids. CDR3 region: CASTSRGTTYEQYF. In nucleotides, the CDR3 is TGTGCCAGCACCTCCCGCGGGACTACCTACGAGCAGTACTTC.

The rearrangement links TRBV11-2 to TRBJ2-1; the match to TRBD2 covers 7 bases. V lost 2 bases to trimming and J lost 2 bases; unmatched junction nucleotides: 9. CDR3 size: 17 residues. CDR1 is SGHAT, CDR2 FQNNGV, per germline. CDR3 residues: CASSLFARGGPYNEQFF. CDR3 bases: TGTGCCAGCAGCTTATTCGCTCGGGGAGGGCCCTACAATGAGCAGTTCTTC.